This T cell receptor (beta chain) was identified in a study of OX40 agonist ivuxolimab in advanced cancers. V lost 0 bases, J lost 5 bases, and 1 base stayed unmatched. Germline assignment: CDR1 LGHNA and CDR2 YSLEER. This CDR3 region has 15 residues. Sequenced by immunoSEQ multiplex PCR; TCRdb stores in-frame clones only, minus some. The sample carries some 130,000 clones, around 91% recorded once. The chain couples TRBV4-3 to TRBJ2-1; TRBD1 agrees at 10 bases. Here the sequenced sample was CD4+ or CD8+ T cells sorted from blood, taken in a trial of the OX40 agonist ivuxolimab. This receptor was obtained from an adult with an advanced solid tumor such as melanoma, head and neck, liver or kidney cancer. CDR3 region: CASSQEGQGNNEQFF. In DNA, the CDR3 is TGCGCCAGCAGCCAAGAGGGACAGGGGAACAATGAGCAGTTCTTC.